These 28 T cell receptor beta chains share one sample of origin, sequenced in a study of CD8+ T cells in alopecia areata. Reverse transcription of extracted RNA yielded cDNA, which provided the sequencing template. Using immunoSEQ multiplex PCR, the repertoire was profiled, and TCRdb retains in-frame clones only, with some absent. The sample shows 95,000 to 100,000 clones, just under 60% of them seen only once. Stated treatment: oral pan-JAK inhibitor, 5-10 mg twice daily. Specimen: CD8+ T cells sorted from blood, collected at roughly week 55, from a patient treated with tofacitinib. The receptor source for this set is a human donor with alopecia areata.

The chain combines TRBV7-9 with TRBJ2-5; 12 bases map to TRBD1. Trimming took 2 bases from V and 5 from J; bases not matched to a gene: 9. Germline CDR1 is SEHNR and CDR2 is FQNEAQ (reference sequence). The CDR3 is 17 amino acids. The CDR3 protein is CASSLYSGQGAVETQYF. The CDR3 DNA reads as TGTGCCAGCAGCTTATATTCGGGACAGGGGGCAGTGGAGACCCAGTACTTC.

The CDR3 reads CATSSKGTGANVLTF. The CDR3 DNA sequence: TGTGCCACCAGCAGTAAAGGGACTGGGGCCAACGTCCTGACTTTC. The chain is built from TRBV15 and TRBJ2-6, with unresolved D. V was cut by 3 bases and J by 2 bases, with 8 bases left in between. CDR3 length equals 15 residues. CDR1 is LNHNV and CDR2 is YYDKDF in the germline V gene (reference sequence).

The chain combines TRBV10-3 with TRBJ2-3; 10 nucleotides match TRBD2. This CDR3 spans 15 amino acids. Germline V lookup: CDR1 ENHRY, CDR2 SYGVKD. V lost 3 bases, J lost 3 bases, and 3 bases stayed unmatched. In nucleotides, the CDR3 is TGTGCCATCAGTGAACTAGCGGGGATGACAGATACGCAGTATTTT. Translation: CAISELAGMTDTQYF.

The chain recombines TRBV7-6 with TRBJ2-5; D remains unclear. This CDR3 is 11 amino acids long. Germline V gene lookup returns CDR1 SGHVS and CDR2 FNYEAQ. V lost 5 bases, J lost 7 bases, and 8 bases lay in between. DNA of the CDR3: TGTGCCAGCAGCGTGTCTGTGACCCAGTACTTC. Translated: CASSVSVTQYF.

V gene TRBV5-4 combines with J gene TRBJ2-1, with D possibly matching TRBD2 (6 bases). Deletions cut 1 base from V and 2 bases from J, with 16 bases between. The CDR3 runs 17 residues. Germline CDR1 reads SGHNT; CDR2 reads YYREEE (reference sequence). The CDR3 DNA sequence: TGTGCCAGCAGCTTGTTGATCGTGCGGGGCGCCTACAATGAGCAGTTCTTC. This translates into CASSLLIVRGAYNEQFF.

In its sample, this clone was seen a few times. The chain combines TRBV9 with TRBJ1-6, with unresolved D. This CDR3 region has 16 residues. V was cut by 3 bases and J by 6 bases, with 16 bases left in between. Germline CDR1 is SGDLS and CDR2 is YYNGEE. In nucleotides, the CDR3 is TGTGCCAGCAGCGCCGCCTCGGGAGCACTTAATTCACCCCTCCACTTT. Translation gives CASSAASGALNSPLHF.

This clone was counted only a few times. The V gene is TRBV6-1, the J gene TRBJ2-3; either TRBD1 or TRBD2 may fit D (7 bases each). V shed 2 bases and J shed 5 bases, with 14 bases lying between them. CDR3 length: 15 residues. Looked up from germline, CDR1 is MNHNS and CDR2 is SASEGT. The CDR3 loop is CASSEMGRGGDTQYF. The DNA of the CDR3 is TGTGCCAGCAGTGAAATGGGCAGGGGGGGAGATACGCAGTATTTT.

This chain joins TRBV9 and TRBJ2-2; D gene uncertain. This CDR3 spans 12 amino acids. V lost 0 bases to trimming and J lost 6 bases, with 3 bases between them. The V gene's germline CDR1 is SGDLS and CDR2 YYNGEE. This CDR3 reads CASSVVSGELFF. In DNA form, the CDR3 reads TGTGCCAGCAGCGTAGTATCCGGGGAGCTGTTTTTT.

This rearrangement joins TRBV5-4 to TRBJ1-1; D ambiguous. Germline-derived CDR1 and CDR2 are SGHNT and YYREEE (reference sequence). The length of the CDR3 is 14 residues. V dropped 0 bases and J dropped 1 base, with 7 bases sitting between them. The DNA of the CDR3 is TGTGCCAGCAGCTTGGCGGGTACGAACACTGAAGCTTTCTTT. It codes for CASSLAGTNTEAFF.

This clone was seen only a few times. The rearrangement uses TRBV29-1 and TRBJ2-7; 7 nucleotides match TRBD1. V shed 2 bases and J 5 bases; nucleotides not matched to a gene: 6. Germline loops: CDR1 SQVTM, CDR2 ANQGSEA. The CDR3 loop spans 13 amino acids. The CDR3 region is CSVEWGQHHEQYF. The CDR3 DNA sequence: TGCAGCGTTGAATGGGGACAGCACCACGAGCAGTACTTC.

The chain employs TRBV5-1 and TRBJ2-5; a possible D gene is TRBD1 (6 bases). Per germline, CDR1 SGHRS and CDR2 YFSETQ. V lost 3 bases and J lost 10, with 10 bases in between. There are 11 residues in the CDR3. The CDR3 DNA sequence: TGCGCCAGCAGCTGGAAGGGGGACCAGTACTTC. Translated, it gives CASSWKGDQYF.

The table lists this clone with a few counts. The gene calls are TRBV12-5 and TRBJ2-7; tentative D call: TRBD2 (5 bases). In germline, CDR1 is LGHNT, CDR2 FRNRAP. The CDR3 consists of 13 residues. V was cut by 7 bases and J by 2 bases, with 12 bases left in between. The CDR3 bases are TGTGCTAGTGCCGGACTTGGGGCCTACGAGCAGTACTTC. Translating gives CASAGLGAYEQYF. The full variable domain, rest sourced from reference TRBV12-5 and TRBJ2-7, is DARVTQTPRHKVTEMGQEVTMRCQPILGHNTVFWYRQTMMQGLELLAYFRNRAPLDDSGMPKDRFSAEMPDATLATLKIQPSEPRDSAVYFCASAGLGAYEQYFGPGTRLTVT.

This clone was observed at least ten times. The chain carries TRBV10-1 and TRBJ1-6; 12 bases map to TRBD1. CDR1 WNHNN and CDR2 SYGVQD come from the germline V gene (reference sequence). The CDR3 runs 16 residues. V dropped 3 bases and J dropped 10; count of bases not matched to a gene: 7. DNA for the CDR3: TGCGCCAGCAGTGAAGGGACAGGGGGCAAAGGATCACCCCTCCACTTT. It yields the protein CASSEGTGGKGSPLHF.

V gene TRBV19 combines with J gene TRBJ1-2, with 8 bases matching TRBD1. The germline V gene encodes CDR1 LNHDA and CDR2 SQIVND (reference sequence). The CDR3 extends over 14 amino acids. V shed 5 bases and J 3 bases; nucleotides not matched to a gene: 5. This CDR3 is CASSVWGQDYGYTF. The DNA for the CDR3 is TGTGCCAGTAGTGTGTGGGGACAGGACTATGGCTACACCTTC.

This clone was observed a handful of times. The genes are TRBV5-6 and TRBJ1-1; D is ambiguous. Germline CDR1 and CDR2: SGHDT and YYEEEE. The V end lost 4 bases, the J end lost 2 bases, and 9 bases lay between the germline ends. This CDR3 is 13 amino acids long. CDR3 sequence: CASSAGGNTEAFF. DNA of the CDR3: TGTGCCAGCAGCGCGGGAGGAAACACTGAAGCTTTCTTT. The variable domain in full, completed from reference TRBV5-6 and TRBJ1-1, reads DAGVTQSPTHLIKTRGQQVTLRCSPKSGHDTVSWYQQALGQGPQFIFQYYEEEERQRGNFPDRFSGHQFPNYSSELNVNALLLGDSALYLCASSAGGNTEAFFGQGTRLTVV.

CDR3 coding DNA: TGTGCCAGCAGCTTAGCGGGAGCAGCCGGAGATACGCAGTATTTT. As protein: CASSLAGAAGDTQYF. The chain joins TRBV7-8 to TRBJ2-3, with D possibly matching TRBD2 (5 bases). Trimming removed 0 bases at V and 5 bases at J, with 12 bases between. There are 15 residues in the CDR3. Germline CDR1 SGHVS, CDR2 FQNEAQ.

The chain couples TRBV7-8 to TRBJ2-7; 7 bases agree with TRBD2. V lost 8 bases to trimming and J lost 5 bases; unmatched junction nucleotides: 6. The CDR3 loop spans 12 amino acids. Germline V gene data show CDR1 as SGHVS and CDR2 as FQNEAQ. The CDR3 is CASGGGSDEQYF. CDR3 sequence (DNA): TGTGCCAGCGGGGGGGGGTCCGACGAGCAGTACTTC.

This chain links TRBV5-5 with TRBJ1-5; 7 bases fit TRBD1. The CDR3 covers 16 residues. The germline CDR1 and CDR2 sequences are SGHKS and YYEKEE (reference sequence). With V trimmed by 0 bases and J by 11 bases, 14 bases remained unmatched. For the CDR3, the DNA is TGTGCCAGCAGCTTGGACGGGACAGCTTCGTATGCGGCCCAGCATTTT. Protein sequence: CASSLDGTASYAAQHF.

The V call is TRBV13, the J call TRBJ2-5; no firm D call. CDR1 PRHDT and CDR2 FYEKMQ come from the germline V gene (reference sequence). This CDR3 comprises 16 residues. The V end was cut by 4 bases, the J end by 0 bases, with 15 bases between. CDR3 sequence (DNA): TGTGCCAGCAGCTCCGCGGTTGGGCCGGACCAAGAGACCCAGTACTTC. Amino acids: CASSSAVGPDQETQYF.

The sample holds one count of this clone. The genes are TRBV7-9 and TRBJ1-1; D is ambiguous. Germline-derived CDR1 and CDR2 are SEHNR and FQNEAQ (reference sequence). This CDR3 has 12 residues. Trimming removed 2 bases at V and 6 bases at J, with 7 bases between. The CDR3 coding sequence is TGTGCCAGCAGCTTATCGATCCCTGAAGCTTTCTTT. Amino acids: CASSLSIPEAFF.

This clone has more than one count but fewer than ten. J is TRBJ2-7 and V is TRBV29-1, with 9 positions matching TRBD1. This CDR3 region has 13 residues. The germline CDR1 and CDR2 sequences are SQVTM and ANQGSEA. V lost 4 bases to trimming and J lost 4 bases; unmatched junction nucleotides: 5. CDR3 residues: CSVVGTGKYEQYF. CDR3 DNA: TGCAGCGTTGTTGGGACAGGGAAGTACGAGCAGTACTTC.

The rearrangement links TRBV4-1 to TRBJ2-7, with TRBD2 as a possible D gene (6 bases). V lost 4 bases to trimming and J lost 3 bases, with 13 bases between them. CDR3 length: 14 residues. Germline lookup yields CDR1 MGHRA and CDR2 YSYEKL. Written as DNA, the CDR3 is TGCGCCAGCAGCCCGGGGCTAGCGAGCTACGAGCAGTACTTC. It translates to CASSPGLASYEQYF.

This clone was detected a few times. The chain combines TRBV5-1 with TRBJ1-1; D is possibly TRBD1 (6 bases). This CDR3 is 12 amino acids long. Germline-derived CDR1 and CDR2 are SGHRS and YFSETQ. The ends were cut back, 3 bases at V and 6 bases at J, with 9 bases in the middle. The CDR3 spells CASSWDTAEAFF. In nucleotides, the CDR3 is TGCGCCAGCAGCTGGGACACGGCTGAAGCTTTCTTT.

The chain uses TRBV5-1 and TRBJ2-1; D might be TRBD1 (6 bases). CDR1 and CDR2 from the germline V gene are SGHRS and YFSETQ. There are 17 residues in the CDR3. V lost 4 bases and J 3 bases, leaving 20 bases between the germline ends. CDR3 bases: TGCGCCAGCAGCCTGGCCGAACAGGGCTTGCTCTACAATGAGCAGTTCTTC. It specifies CASSLAEQGLLYNEQFF. Full variable domain (remainder filled in from reference TRBV5-1 and TRBJ2-1): KAGVTQTPRYLIKTRGQQVTLSCSPISGHRSVSWYQQTPGQGLQFLFEYFSETQRNKGNFPGRFSGRQFSNSRSEMNVSTLELGDSALYLCASSLAEQGLLYNEQFFGPGTRLTVL.

The chain employs TRBV5-6 and TRBJ2-7; 9 positions agree with TRBD1. Germline V gives CDR1 SGHDT, CDR2 YYEEEE. CDR3 length equals 17 residues. With 4 bases clipped from V and 6 bases from J, the junction kept 17 bases outside the gene matches. CDR3 DNA: TGTGCCAGCAGCCAGGGCGGACAGGGGTTAATGCCCCTCGAGCAGTACTTC. It encodes CASSQGGQGLMPLEQYF.

This chain connects TRBV5-4 to TRBJ2-3; unclear D gene. The V gene's germline CDR1 is SGHNT and CDR2 YYREEE (reference sequence). The V and J ends lost 4 bases and 0 bases respectively, with 12 bases between them. The CDR3 spans 15 residues. The CDR3 reads CASSPQGRSTDTQYF. CDR3 DNA sequence: TGTGCCAGCAGCCCTCAAGGCAGGAGCACAGATACGCAGTATTTT.

This chain uses TRBV9 with TRBJ1-3; no clear D gene. V was shortened by 6 bases and J by 0 bases, with 13 bases between the two germline ends. CDR1 and CDR2 (germline): SGDLS, YYNGEE. The CDR3 has 15 amino acids. This chain's CDR3 is CASTLGSSSGNTIYF. CDR3 DNA: TGTGCCAGCACCCTGGGGTCGAGCTCTGGAAACACCATATATTTT.

CDR3 loop: CASSLGTGTGEDGYTF. CDR3 nucleotides: TGTGCCAGCAGCTTAGGAACCGGGACAGGGGAAGATGGCTACACCTTC. This rearrangement joins TRBV13 to TRBJ1-2; 10 positions match TRBD1. This CDR3 contains 16 residues. Trimming removed 0 bases from V and 6 bases from J; junction bases left unmatched: 7. Germline V lookup: CDR1 PRHDT, CDR2 FYEKMQ (reference sequence).